The sequence of this TCR beta chain was determined in a study of blood T cells in healthy people across ages. Trimming stripped 5 bases from V and 1 base from J, with 10 bases between. The germline V gene has CDR1 MRHNA and CDR2 SNTAGT. The CDR3 is made up of 14 amino acids. In this sample, this clonotype turned up many times. Sample-barcoded 5' priming and a J-beta primer mix drove a second PCR of roughly 7 to 11 cycles. Each CDR3 protein gets one entry after TCRdb re-called the 5' RACE reads with MiXCR. In the table there are around 870,000 distinct CDR3 sequences, around 26% of which are singletons.

The receptor was isolated from an elderly woman in good health. The chain uses TRBV6-4 and TRBJ2-3, with D maybe TRBD2 (5 bases). The sample taken for sequencing was blood. CDR3 nucleotide sequence: TGTGCCAGCAGTAGGAACGGGGGCACAGATACGCAGTATTTT. This translates into CASSRNGGTDTQYF.